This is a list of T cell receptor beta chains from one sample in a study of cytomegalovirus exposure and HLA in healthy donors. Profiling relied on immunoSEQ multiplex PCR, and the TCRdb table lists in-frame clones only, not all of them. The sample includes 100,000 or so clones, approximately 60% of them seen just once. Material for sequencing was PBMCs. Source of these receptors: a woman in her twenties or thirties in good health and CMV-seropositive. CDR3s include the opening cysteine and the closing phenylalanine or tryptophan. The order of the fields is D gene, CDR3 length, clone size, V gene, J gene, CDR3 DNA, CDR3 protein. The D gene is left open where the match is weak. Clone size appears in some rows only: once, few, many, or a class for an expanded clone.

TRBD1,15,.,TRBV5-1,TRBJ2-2,TGCGCCAGCAGCCCGTCGACAGGGTCGGCCGGGGAGCTGTTTTTT,CASSPSTGSAGELFF
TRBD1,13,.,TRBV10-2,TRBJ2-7,TGCGCCAGTAGACAGGGGGGCTCCTACGAGCAGTACTTC,CASRQGGSYEQYF
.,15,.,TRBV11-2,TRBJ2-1,TGTGCCAGCAGCTTATTTCGGACATCATCGAATGAGCAGTTCTTC,CASSLFRTSSNEQFF
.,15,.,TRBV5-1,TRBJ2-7,TGCGCCAGCAGCCCCCCCGCCGCGGGCACCTACGAGCAGTACTTC,CASSPPAAGTYEQYF
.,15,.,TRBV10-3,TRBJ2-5,TGTGCCATCGGAGAGCCCGAGGAGCCCCAAGAGACCCAGTACTTC,CAIGEPEEPQETQYF
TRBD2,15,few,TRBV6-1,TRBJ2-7,TGTGCCAGCAGGCCAGGCCCAGCGGGGGACTACGAGCAGTACTTC,CASRPGPAGDYEQYF
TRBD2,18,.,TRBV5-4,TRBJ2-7,TGTGCCAGCACCATGAGTGGTAGCGGGGGAGTTGTTGCCTACGAGCAGTACTTC,CASTMSGSGGVVAYEQYF
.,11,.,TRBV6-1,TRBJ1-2,TGTGCCAGCAGTGATTTTGGAGGCTACCCCTTC,CASSDFGGYPF
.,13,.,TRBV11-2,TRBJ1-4,TGTGCCAGCAGCTTATTACAGGGAGAGAAACTGTTTTTT,CASSLLQGEKLFF
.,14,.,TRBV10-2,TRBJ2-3,TGCGCCAGCAGTGCTACGGGGGGCGGGGTGGGGCAGTATTTT,CASSATGGGVGQYF
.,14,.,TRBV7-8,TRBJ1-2,TGTGCCAGCGCTATGAGGGACAAGAACTATGGCTACACCTTC,CASAMRDKNYGYTF
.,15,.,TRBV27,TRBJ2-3,TGTGCCAGCAGTTTATCGGCTCTAGGCGCAGATACGCAGTATTTT,CASSLSALGADTQYF
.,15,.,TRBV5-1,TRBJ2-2,TGCGCCAGCAGCTCGGATGGACAGTACACCGGGGAGCTGTTTTTT,CASSSDGQYTGELFF
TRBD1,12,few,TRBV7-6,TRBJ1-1,TGTGCCAGCAGCTCGTGGGACAGTGAAGCTTTCTTT,CASSSWDSEAFF
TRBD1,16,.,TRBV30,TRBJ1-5,TGTGCCTGGAGTGTACGTGGCAGGGGGAACAATCAGCCCCAGCATTTT,CAWSVRGRGNNQPQHF
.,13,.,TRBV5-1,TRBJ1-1,TGCGCCAGCAGCTATGCAGGGGACACTGAAGCTTTCTTT,CASSYAGDTEAFF
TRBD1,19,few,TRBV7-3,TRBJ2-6,TGTGCCAGCAGCTCTCTGATTGGGCAGGGGGTTTCTGGGGCCAACGTCCTGACTTTC,CASSSLIGQGVSGANVLTF
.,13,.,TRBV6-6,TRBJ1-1,TGTGCCAGCCTACGGACAGTGAACACTGAAGCTTTCTTT,CASLRTVNTEAFF
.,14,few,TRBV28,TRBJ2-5,TGTGCCAGCAGTTATCCGGGACTGGAAGAGACCCAGTACTTC,CASSYPGLEETQYF
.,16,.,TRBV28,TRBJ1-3,TGTGCCAGTCAGGAACCTAGGGGAGGCCTTGGAAACACCATATATTTT,CASQEPRGGLGNTIYF
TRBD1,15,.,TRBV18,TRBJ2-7,TGTGCCAGCTCACCACCAGGGACAGGGGTTGACGAGCAGTACTTC,CASSPPGTGVDEQYF
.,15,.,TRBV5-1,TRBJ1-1,TGCGCCAGCAGCTTGGAGAAGGGAGGGGGTACTGAAGCTTTCTTT,CASSLEKGGGTEAFF
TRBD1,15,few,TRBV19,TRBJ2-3,TGTGCCAGTAGTATTGGCAGGGGGCTTTTGGATACGCAGTATTTT,CASSIGRGLLDTQYF
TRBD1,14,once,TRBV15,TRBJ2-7,TGTGCCACCAGCAGAGATGACAGGGTTCACGAGCAGTACTTC,CATSRDDRVHEQYF
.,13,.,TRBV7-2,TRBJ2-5,TGTGCCAGCAGCTCACAGGCCGTGGAGACCCAGTACTTC,CASSSQAVETQYF
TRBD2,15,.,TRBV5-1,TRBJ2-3,TGCGCCAGCAGCGGCGGGGGTGCTAGCACAGATACGCAGTATTTT,CASSGGGASTDTQYF
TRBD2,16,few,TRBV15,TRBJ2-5,TGTGCCACCAGCAGTCGACATACGGGGGGGCGGGAGACCCAGTACTTC,CATSSRHTGGRETQYF
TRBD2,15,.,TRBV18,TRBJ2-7,TGTGCCAGCTCACCCCGTGGCGGGGGGGCCGACGAGCAGTACTTC,CASSPRGGGADEQYF
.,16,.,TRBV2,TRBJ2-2,TGTGCCAGCAGTGAACAGGGTTTAAGGAACACCGGGGAGCTGTTTTTT,CASSEQGLRNTGELFF